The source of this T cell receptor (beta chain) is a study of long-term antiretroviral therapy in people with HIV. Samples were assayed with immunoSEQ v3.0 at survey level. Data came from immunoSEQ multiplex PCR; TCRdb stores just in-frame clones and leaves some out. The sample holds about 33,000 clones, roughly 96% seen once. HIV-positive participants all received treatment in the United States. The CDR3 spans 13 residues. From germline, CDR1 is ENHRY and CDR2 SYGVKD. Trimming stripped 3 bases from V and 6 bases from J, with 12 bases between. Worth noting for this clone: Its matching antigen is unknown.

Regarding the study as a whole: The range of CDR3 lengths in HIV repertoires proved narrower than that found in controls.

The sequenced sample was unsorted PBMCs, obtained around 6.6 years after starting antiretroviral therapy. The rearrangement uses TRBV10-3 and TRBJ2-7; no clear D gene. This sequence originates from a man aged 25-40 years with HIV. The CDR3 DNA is TGTGCCATCAGTGATAGGGTTAGTTCCGAGCAGTACTTC. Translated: CAISDRVSSEQYF.